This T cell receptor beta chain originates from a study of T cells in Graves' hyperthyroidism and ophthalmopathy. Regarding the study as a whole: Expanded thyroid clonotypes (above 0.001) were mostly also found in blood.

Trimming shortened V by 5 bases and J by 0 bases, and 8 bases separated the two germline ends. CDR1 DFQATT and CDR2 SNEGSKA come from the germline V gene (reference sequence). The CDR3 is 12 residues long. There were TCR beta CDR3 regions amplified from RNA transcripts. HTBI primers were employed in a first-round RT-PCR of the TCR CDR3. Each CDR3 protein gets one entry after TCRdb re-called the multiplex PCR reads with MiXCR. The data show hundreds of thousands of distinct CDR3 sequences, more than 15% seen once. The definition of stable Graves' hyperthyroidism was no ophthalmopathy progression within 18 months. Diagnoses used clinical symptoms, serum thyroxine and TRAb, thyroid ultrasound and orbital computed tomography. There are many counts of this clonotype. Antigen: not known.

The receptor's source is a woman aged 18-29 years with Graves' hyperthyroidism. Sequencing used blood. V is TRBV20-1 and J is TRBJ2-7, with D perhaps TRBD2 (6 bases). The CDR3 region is CSAGGNSYEQYF. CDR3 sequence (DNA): TGCAGTGCTGGCGGGAACTCCTACGAGCAGTACTTC.